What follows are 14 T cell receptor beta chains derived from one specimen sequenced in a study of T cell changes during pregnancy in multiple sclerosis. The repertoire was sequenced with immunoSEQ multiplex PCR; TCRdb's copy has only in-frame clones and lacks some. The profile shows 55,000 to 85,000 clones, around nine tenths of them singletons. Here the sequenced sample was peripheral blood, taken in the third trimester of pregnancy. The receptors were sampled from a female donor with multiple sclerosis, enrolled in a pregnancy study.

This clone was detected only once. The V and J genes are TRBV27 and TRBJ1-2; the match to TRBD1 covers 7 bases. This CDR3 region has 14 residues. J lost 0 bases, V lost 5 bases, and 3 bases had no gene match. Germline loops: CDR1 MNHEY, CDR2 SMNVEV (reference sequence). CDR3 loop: CASSPDRANYGYTF. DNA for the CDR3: TGTGCCAGCAGTCCCGACAGGGCTAACTATGGCTACACCTTC.

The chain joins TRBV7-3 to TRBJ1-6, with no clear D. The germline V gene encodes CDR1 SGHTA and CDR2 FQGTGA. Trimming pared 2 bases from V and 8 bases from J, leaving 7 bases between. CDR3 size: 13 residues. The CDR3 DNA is TGTGCCAGCAGCTTAGACGGAGATTCACCCCTCCACTTT. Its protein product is CASSLDGDSPLHF.

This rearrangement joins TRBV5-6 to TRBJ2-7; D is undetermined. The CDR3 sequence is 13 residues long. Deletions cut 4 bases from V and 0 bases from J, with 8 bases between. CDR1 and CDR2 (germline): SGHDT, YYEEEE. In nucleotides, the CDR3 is TGTGCCAGCAGCCTCATCAGCTCCTACGAGCAGTACTTC. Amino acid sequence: CASSLISSYEQYF.

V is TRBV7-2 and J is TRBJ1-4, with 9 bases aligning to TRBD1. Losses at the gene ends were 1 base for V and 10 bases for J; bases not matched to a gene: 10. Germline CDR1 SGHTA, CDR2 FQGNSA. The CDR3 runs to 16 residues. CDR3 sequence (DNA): TGTGCCAGCAGCTTAGAAACCGGGACAGGGCGAGGAAAACTGTTTTTT. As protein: CASSLETGTGRGKLFF.

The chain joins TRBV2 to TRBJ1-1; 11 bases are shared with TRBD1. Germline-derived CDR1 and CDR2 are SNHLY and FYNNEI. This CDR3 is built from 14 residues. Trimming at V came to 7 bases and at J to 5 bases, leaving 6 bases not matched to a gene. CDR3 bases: TGTGCCAGCAATGCCGGGACAGGGGGGACTGAAGCTTTCTTT. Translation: CASNAGTGGTEAFF.

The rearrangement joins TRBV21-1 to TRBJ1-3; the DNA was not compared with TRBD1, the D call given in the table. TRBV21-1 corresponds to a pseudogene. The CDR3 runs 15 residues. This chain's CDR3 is CASIPGGSPGNTIYF. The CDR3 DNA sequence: TGTGCCAGCATCCCAGGGGGCAGCCCCGGAAACACCATATATTTT.

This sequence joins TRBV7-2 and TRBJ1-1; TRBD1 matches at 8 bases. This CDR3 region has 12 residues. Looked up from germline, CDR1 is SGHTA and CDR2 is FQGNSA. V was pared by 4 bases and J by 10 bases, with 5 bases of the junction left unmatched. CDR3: CASSWTGQAAFF. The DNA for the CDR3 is TGTGCCAGCAGCTGGACAGGGCAGGCAGCTTTCTTT.

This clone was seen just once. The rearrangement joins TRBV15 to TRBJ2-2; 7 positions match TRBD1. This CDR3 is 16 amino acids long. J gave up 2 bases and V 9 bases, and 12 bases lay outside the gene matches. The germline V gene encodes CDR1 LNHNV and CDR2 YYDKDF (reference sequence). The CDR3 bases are TGTGCCACTCGGGGTGGCACAGGGGCCAACACCGGGGAGCTGTTTTTT. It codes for CATRGGTGANTGELFF.

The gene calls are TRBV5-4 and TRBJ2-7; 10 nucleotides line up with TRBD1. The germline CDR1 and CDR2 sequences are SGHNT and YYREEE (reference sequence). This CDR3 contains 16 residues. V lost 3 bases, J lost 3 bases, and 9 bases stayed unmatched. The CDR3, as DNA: TGTGCCAGCAGCTCTATTCCGGGACAGGGGAGCTACGAGCAGTACTTC. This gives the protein CASSSIPGQGSYEQYF.

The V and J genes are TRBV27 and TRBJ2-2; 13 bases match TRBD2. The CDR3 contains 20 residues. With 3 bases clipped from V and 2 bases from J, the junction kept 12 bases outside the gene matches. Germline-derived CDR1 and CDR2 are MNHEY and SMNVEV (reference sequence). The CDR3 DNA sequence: TGTGCCAGCAGTTTCACTAGCGGGGGGGCCTATATCCCTAACACCGGGGAGCTGTTTTTT. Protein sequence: CASSFTSGGAYIPNTGELFF.

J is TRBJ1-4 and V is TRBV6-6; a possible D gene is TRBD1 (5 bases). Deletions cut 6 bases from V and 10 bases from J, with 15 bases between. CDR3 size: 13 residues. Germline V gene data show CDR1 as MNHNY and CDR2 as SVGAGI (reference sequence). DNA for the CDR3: TGTGCCAGCAGACCTACCCCGCAGGGAAAACTGTTTTTT. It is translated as CASRPTPQGKLFF.

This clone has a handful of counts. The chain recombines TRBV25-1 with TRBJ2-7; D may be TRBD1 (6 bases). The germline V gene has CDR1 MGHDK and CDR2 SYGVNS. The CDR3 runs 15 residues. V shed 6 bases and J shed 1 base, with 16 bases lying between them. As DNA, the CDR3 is TGTGCCAGCAGCCCCTCCAATAGGGGGTCCTACGAGCAGTACTTC. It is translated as CASSPSNRGSYEQYF.

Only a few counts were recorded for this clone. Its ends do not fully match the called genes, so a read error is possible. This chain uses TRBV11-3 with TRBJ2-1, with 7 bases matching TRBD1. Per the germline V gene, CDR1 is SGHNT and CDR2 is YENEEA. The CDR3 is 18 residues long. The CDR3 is CASSLDQGGSSKNNEQFF. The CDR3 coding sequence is TGTGCCAGCAGCCTAGATCAAGGGGGCAGCAGCAAAAACAATGAGCAGTTCTTC.

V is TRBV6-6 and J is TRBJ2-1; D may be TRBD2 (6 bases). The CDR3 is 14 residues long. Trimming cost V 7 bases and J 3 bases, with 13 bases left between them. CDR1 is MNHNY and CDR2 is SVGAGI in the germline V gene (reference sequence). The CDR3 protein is CASMYSSDYNEQFF. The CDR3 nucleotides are TGTGCCAGCATGTATTCTAGCGACTACAATGAGCAGTTCTTC.